The 4 T cell receptor beta chains given below trace back to one sample, sequenced in a study of blood T cell repertoires in COVID-19. The assay was immunoSEQ multiplex PCR, and TCRdb's table has in-frame clones only and misses some. Among tens of thousands of clones listed, 84% were seen once. Sequenced: peripheral blood. The receptors were sampled from a man aged 45 to 65 with acute or convalescent COVID-19.

The chain combines TRBV3-1 (or the pseudogene TRBV3-2) with TRBJ2-7, with a possible D match to TRBD1 (6 bases). V lost 4 bases and J lost 1, with 14 bases in between. CDR3 size: 15 residues. Germline V CDR1 and CDR2: LGHDT, YNNKEL (reference sequence). The chain's CDR3 is CASSPTRGFSYEQYF. The CDR3 region has the DNA TGTGCCAGCAGCCCCACCAGGGGCTTTTCCTACGAGCAGTACTTC.

V gene TRBV19 combines with J gene TRBJ1-5; D possibly corresponds to TRBD1 (5 bases). V shed 11 bases and J shed 2 bases, with 13 bases lying between them. The CDR3 loop spans 13 amino acids. Germline CDR1 and CDR2: LNHDA and SQIVND (reference sequence). CDR3 nucleotide sequence: TGTGCCGGGGGGGGGTTAGGCAATCAGCCCCAGCATTTT. Residues: CAGGGLGNQPQHF.

The rearrangement links TRBV28 to TRBJ2-2; TRBD1 aligns across 9 bases. V gave up 6 bases and J gave up 1 base; unmatched junction bases: 12. The CDR3 runs to 18 residues. Per the germline V gene, CDR1 is MDHEN and CDR2 is SYDVKM. Here the CDR3 DNA reads TGTGCCAGCAGGTCGGGACAGGGTGGTCTAAAGAACACCGGGGAGCTGTTTTTT. This codes for CASRSGQGGLKNTGELFF.

This clone was counted a single time. The chain joins TRBV10-1 to TRBJ2-2, with D maybe TRBD2 (5 bases). Germline values: CDR1 WNHNN, CDR2 SYGVQD (reference sequence). This CDR3 has 12 residues. V lost 8 bases, J lost 6 bases, and 10 bases lay in between. The CDR3 DNA reads TGCGCCAGCGAGGGAAGGGCCGGGGAGCTGTTTTTT. It codes for CASEGRAGELFF.